These T cell receptor beta chains were read from a single sample in a study of shared clonotypes between healthy human individuals. Libraries were prepared by immunoSEQ multiplex PCR; TCRdb keeps only in-frame clonotypes and omits some of them. The sample consists of roughly 700,000 clones, around 74% of them appearing once. Specimen: memory CD4+ T cells sorted from blood. The receptors come from a woman aged 25 to 39 in good health. Each CDR3 is given with its conserved first and last residue. A D gene is named only where the DNA matches it firmly. Size values are once, few and many counts, or a class for expanded clones, and some rows have none.

.	TRBV27	.	TRBJ2-2	TGTGCCAGCAGTTTAGGACCCGTATTAGACACCGGGGAGCTGTTTTTT	CASSLGPVLDTGELFF
TRBD1	TRBV19	.	TRBJ2-2	TGTGCCAGTAGGATAACCTGGACAGGGACCGGGGAGCTGTTTTTT	CASRITWTGTGELFF
TRBD2	TRBV6-1	.	TRBJ2-7	TGTGCCAGCAGTGAACGGTCTTTTATGGGGCGGGAGGGCCGTTCTCACGAGCAGTACTTC	CASSERSFMGREGRSHEQYF
TRBD2	TRBV5-1	.	TRBJ2-3	TGCGCCAGCAGTAGGGCTAGCGGCACCACAGATACGCAGTATTTT	CASSRASGTTDTQYF
.	TRBV28	once	TRBJ1-5	TGTGCCAGCAGACGGGGGAGCCAGCCCCAGCATTTT	CASRRGSQPQHF
.	TRBV25-1	many	TRBJ1-5	TGTGCCAGCAGTGAAGGCGGCCGGGGTCGGCCCCAGCATTTT	CASSEGGRGRPQHF
.	TRBV2	.	TRBJ2-1	TGTGCCAGCAGTGAGGAGAGAGGCCAGCCCGAGCAGTTCTTC	CASSEERGQPEQFF
.	TRBV20-1	.	TRBJ1-2	TGCAGTGCTAGAGGGGAACTGGGCTACACCTTC	CSARGELGYTF
TRBD1	TRBV7-2	.	TRBJ1-3	TGTGCCAGCAGCGGCCGGGACAGTGGAAACACCATATATTTT	CASSGRDSGNTIYF
.	TRBV30	.	TRBJ2-7	TGTGCCTGGAGTACGACAGCTACCTACGAGCAGTACTTC	CAWSTTATYEQYF
TRBD1	TRBV18	.	TRBJ2-1	TGTGCCAGCTCATCATCTTCAGGGGGCCCTACCTACTACAATGAGCAGTTCTTC	CASSSSSGGPTYYNEQFF
TRBD2	TRBV7-3	.	TRBJ2-1	TGTGCCAGCAGCCCCCTGGGGACTAGCGGGATGGGGGAGCAGTTCTTC	CASSPLGTSGMGEQFF
TRBD1	TRBV7-6	.	TRBJ2-7	TGTGCCAGCAGCTTGGCCCCGGGACAGGCCTACGAGCAGTACTTC	CASSLAPGQAYEQYF
TRBD2	TRBV5-8	.	TRBJ2-1	TGTGCCAGCACCAGGGGGGATCTAGCGGGAGGTAATGAGCAGTTCTTC	CASTRGDLAGGNEQFF
TRBD2	TRBV19	once	TRBJ2-2	TGTGCCAGTAGTAAACTAGCGGGAGATTACACCGGGGAGCTGTTTTTT	CASSKLAGDYTGELFF
TRBD2	TRBV5-4	.	TRBJ2-7	TGTGCCAGCAGCCTGACTAGCGGGAGTGGCGAGCAGTACTTC	CASSLTSGSGEQYF
.	TRBV7-9	.	TRBJ1-1	TGTGCCAGCAGCTCTCAAAGAGACACTGAAGCTTTCTTT	CASSSQRDTEAFF
.	TRBV30	.	TRBJ1-5	TGTGCCTGGAGTAGACAGGGCAATCAGCCCCAGCATTTT	CAWSRQGNQPQHF
TRBD1	TRBV2	.	TRBJ1-5	TGTGCCAGCAGGCCACAGGGGGCTGGTCAGCCCCAGCATTTT	CASRPQGAGQPQHF
.	TRBV11-2	once	TRBJ2-6	TGTGCCAGCAGCTTTTTCGTGGCCAGGGTCAGCTCTGGGGCCAACGTCCTGACTTTC	CASSFFVARVSSGANVLTF
.	TRBV19	few	TRBJ1-1	TGTGCCAGTAGTACCTTAGTGGGTGCCAGCGGGACTGAAGCTTTCTTT	CASSTLVGASGTEAFF
.	TRBV6-1	.	TRBJ2-1	TGTGCCAGCAGTGAAGAAAAGATAGCGGTTGTAGGGAATGAGCAGTTCTTC	CASSEEKIAVVGNEQFF
.	TRBV7-3	.	TRBJ2-1	TGTGCCAGCAGCTTAAACCAGATATACAATGAGCAGTTCTTC	CASSLNQIYNEQFF
TRBD2	TRBV4-2	few	TRBJ2-7	TGTGCCAGCAGCGGGGGACTAGCCCCCTACGAGCAGTACTTC	CASSGGLAPYEQYF
.	TRBV19	.	TRBJ2-1	TGTGCCAGTAGTATGATGGGTAGCGGTAGCTCCTACAATGAGCAGTTCTTC	CASSMMGSGSSYNEQFF
TRBD2	TRBV19	.	TRBJ2-1	TGTGCCAGTAGTATAGGTGCGGGAGACGTGTGGAATGAGCAGTTCTTC	CASSIGAGDVWNEQFF
.	TRBV6-5	few	TRBJ2-3	TGTGCCAGCAGCGGACAAGGGGAGTTGGTAGATACGCAGTATTTT	CASSGQGELVDTQYF
.	TRBV9	.	TRBJ2-5	TGTGCCAGCAGCCTAGGGGTGGAAGAGACCCAGTACTTC	CASSLGVEETQYF
.	TRBV7-2	.	TRBJ1-1	TGTGCCAGCAGCTTATGGGGCAGGGACGGCACTGAAGCTTTCTTT	CASSLWGRDGTEAFF
TRBD2	TRBV11-3	.	TRBJ2-1	TGTGCCAGCAGTTCAAATAGCGGGAGTTTTAATGAGCAGTTCTTC	CASSSNSGSFNEQFF
TRBD1	TRBV15	.	TRBJ2-1	TGTGCCACCAGCAGAGATCTAGGACAGGGGGCGCGAAATGAGCAGTTCTTC	CATSRDLGQGARNEQFF
.	TRBV30	few	TRBJ1-2	TGTGCCTGGAGTGTACACAATGGGCGCTACACCTTC	CAWSVHNGRYTF
.	TRBV5-1	few	TRBJ2-3	TGCGCCAGCTCGAATCCCCCTCATACAGATACGCAGTATTTT	CASSNPPHTDTQYF
TRBD2	TRBV19	few	TRBJ2-1	TGTGCCAGTAGTATAGAGGCGGGAGGTCTGGGAGGGGATGAGCAGTTCTTC	CASSIEAGGLGGDEQFF
TRBD1	TRBV30	.	TRBJ2-7	TGTGCCTGCGGGACAGCCGACGAGCAGTACTTC	CACGTADEQYF
.	TRBV19	.	TRBJ2-1	TGTGCCAGTAGTATAGGGCAGGGGATTGGGGAGCAGTTCTTC	CASSIGQGIGEQFF
TRBD1	TRBV2	.	TRBJ1-2	TGTGCCAGCAGCTCTCGGGTACAGGGGGGCAGTGGCTACACCTTC	CASSSRVQGGSGYTF
.	TRBV5-1	.	TRBJ2-1	TGCGCCAGCAGTGTGCCTAGCATCCTGAATGAGCAGTTCTTC	CASSVPSILNEQFF
.	TRBV7-8	.	TRBJ1-4	TGTGCCAGCAGCTTAAGGGGATTTAATGAAAAACTGTTTTTT	CASSLRGFNEKLFF
.	TRBV19	.	TRBJ2-7	TGTGCCAGTAGTATTTCGACAAGCTCCTACGAGCAGTACTTC	CASSISTSSYEQYF
.	TRBV7-7	.	TRBJ2-5	TGTGCCAGCAGCTTAGGTATCCGGGAAGAGACCCAGTACTTC	CASSLGIREETQYF
.	TRBV10-1	.	TRBJ1-5	TGCGCCAGCACCCTAATCGGACGGTGGGATAAGCCCCAGCATTTT	CASTLIGRWDKPQHF
TRBD2	TRBV2	.	TRBJ2-1	TGTGCCAGCGGAGGACTAGTCGGGGAGCAGTTCTTC	CASGGLVGEQFF
TRBD1	TRBV7-6	.	TRBJ2-1	TGTGCCAGCAGCTTCCGGACAGGGAATGAGCAGTTCTTC	CASSFRTGNEQFF
.	TRBV14	.	TRBJ2-5	TGTGCCAGCAGCCAAGCGGCGCAGACCCAGTACTTC	CASSQAAQTQYF
TRBD1	TRBV10-2	.	TRBJ1-2	TGCGCCAGCAATCAACAGGGGCTAGACTATGGCTACACCTTC	CASNQQGLDYGYTF
.	TRBV18	.	TRBJ2-7	TGTGCCAGCTCACCAGCTCTAGGGCCTGGGTACGAGCAGTACTTC	CASSPALGPGYEQYF
TRBD2	TRBV4-1	.	TRBJ2-7	TGCGCCAGCAGCCAAGGAGTAGCGGGAGGCGGCGAGCAGTACTTC	CASSQGVAGGGEQYF
.	TRBV19	.	TRBJ1-5	TGTGCCAGCTCTGCCAGGGTCAATCAGCCCCAGCATTTT	CASSARVNQPQHF
.	TRBV28	.	TRBJ2-1	TGTGCCAGCAGTTTACCAGTTGGTGCTACCAATGAGCAGTTCTTC	CASSLPVGATNEQFF
.	TRBV6-5	.	TRBJ1-2	TGTGCCAGCAGTTCCGCAGGGGTCAACTATGGCTACACCTTC	CASSSAGVNYGYTF
.	TRBV7-9	.	TRBJ2-2	TGTGCCAGCAGCCCAAGTTGGAGCCGGGACACCGGGGAGCTGTTTTTT	CASSPSWSRDTGELFF
TRBD1	TRBV18	once	TRBJ2-2	TGTGCCAGCTCCCGGACAGGGTCTGGCACCGGGGAGCTGTTTTTT	CASSRTGSGTGELFF
TRBD2	TRBV5-1	few	TRBJ2-5	TGCGCCAGCAGTGGTTCTTCAGCGGGAGGGCCGTCGCAGGAGACCCAGTACTTC	CASSGSSAGGPSQETQYF
.	TRBV6-1	.	TRBJ1-2	TGTGCCAGCAGTGAAACGAGTAACTATGGCTACACCTTC	CASSETSNYGYTF